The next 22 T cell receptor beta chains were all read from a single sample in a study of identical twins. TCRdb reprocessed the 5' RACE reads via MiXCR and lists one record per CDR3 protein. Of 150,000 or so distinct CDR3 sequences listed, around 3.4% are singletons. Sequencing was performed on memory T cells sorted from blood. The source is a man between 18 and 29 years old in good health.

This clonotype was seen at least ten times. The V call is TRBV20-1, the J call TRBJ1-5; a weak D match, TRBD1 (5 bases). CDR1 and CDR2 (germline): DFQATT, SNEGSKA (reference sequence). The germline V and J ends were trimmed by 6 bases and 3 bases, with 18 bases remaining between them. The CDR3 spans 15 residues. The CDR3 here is CSASPADKTNQPQHF. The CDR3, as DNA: TGCAGTGCATCTCCGGCGGACAAGACCAATCAGCCCCAGCATTTT.

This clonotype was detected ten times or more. The CDR3 sequence: CASSRAEGYNEQFF. The CDR3 nucleotides are TGCGCCAGCAGCCGCGCTGAGGGCTACAATGAGCAGTTCTTC. The chain joins TRBV5-1 to TRBJ2-1; D is possibly TRBD2 (5 bases). The length of the CDR3 is 14 residues. Germline CDR1 and CDR2: SGHRS and YFSETQ. V lost 4 bases and J lost 3, with 11 bases in between.

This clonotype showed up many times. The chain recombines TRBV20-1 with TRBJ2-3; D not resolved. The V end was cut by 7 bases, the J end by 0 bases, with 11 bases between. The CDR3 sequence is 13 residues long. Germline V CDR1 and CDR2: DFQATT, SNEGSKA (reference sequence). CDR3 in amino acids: CSGKGGSTDTQYF. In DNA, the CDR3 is TGCAGTGGAAAGGGCGGTAGCACAGATACGCAGTATTTT.

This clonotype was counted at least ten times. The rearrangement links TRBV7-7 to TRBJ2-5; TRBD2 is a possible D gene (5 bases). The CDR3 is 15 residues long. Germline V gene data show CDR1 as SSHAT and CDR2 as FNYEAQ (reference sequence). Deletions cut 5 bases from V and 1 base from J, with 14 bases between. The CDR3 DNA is TGTGCCAGCAGCCCGGGGAGAAGTACCCAAGAGACCCAGTACTTC. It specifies CASSPGRSTQETQYF.

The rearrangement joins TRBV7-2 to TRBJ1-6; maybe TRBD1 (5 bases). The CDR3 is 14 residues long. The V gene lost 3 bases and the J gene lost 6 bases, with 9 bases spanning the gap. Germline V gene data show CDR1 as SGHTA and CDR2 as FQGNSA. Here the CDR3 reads CASSFTTANSPLHF. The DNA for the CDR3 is TGTGCCAGCAGCTTTACGACAGCTAATTCACCCCTCCACTTT.

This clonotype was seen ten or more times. CDR3 sequence (DNA): TGCGCCAGCAGCCAAGATGGAGGGATAAATTCACCCCTCCACTTT. Encoded protein: CASSQDGGINSPLHF. This chain joins TRBV4-1 and TRBJ1-6; D unresolved. Germline-derived CDR1 and CDR2 are MGHRA and YSYEKL. This CDR3 is built from 15 residues. V was trimmed by 0 bases and J by 7 bases, leaving 10 bases between them.

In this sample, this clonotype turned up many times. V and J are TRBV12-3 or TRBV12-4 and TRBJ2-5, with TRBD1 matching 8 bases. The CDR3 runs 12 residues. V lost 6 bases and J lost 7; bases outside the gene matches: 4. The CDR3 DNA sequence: TGTGCCAGCAGCTCAACAGGGGGGACCCAGTACTTC. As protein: CASSSTGGTQYF.

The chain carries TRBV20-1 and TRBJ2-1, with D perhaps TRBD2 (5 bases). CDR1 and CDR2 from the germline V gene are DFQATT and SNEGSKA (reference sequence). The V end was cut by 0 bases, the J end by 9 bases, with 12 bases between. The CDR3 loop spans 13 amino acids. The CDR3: CSARDRTDVEQFF. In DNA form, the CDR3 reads TGCAGTGCTAGAGATCGGACTGACGTTGAGCAGTTCTTC.

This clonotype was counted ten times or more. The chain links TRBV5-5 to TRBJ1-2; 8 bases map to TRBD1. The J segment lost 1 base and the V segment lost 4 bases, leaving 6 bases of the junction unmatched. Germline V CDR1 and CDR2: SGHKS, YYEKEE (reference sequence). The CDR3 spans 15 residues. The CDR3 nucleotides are TGTGCCAGCAGCGACGGGACAGGACATAACTATGGCTACACCTTC. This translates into CASSDGTGHNYGYTF. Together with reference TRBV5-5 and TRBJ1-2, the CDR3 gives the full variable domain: DAGVTQSPTHLIKTRGQQVTLRCSPISGHKSVSWYQQVLGQGPQFIFQYYEKEERGRGNFPDRFSARQFPNYSSELNVNALLLGDSALYLCASSDGTGHNYGYTFGSGTRLTVV.

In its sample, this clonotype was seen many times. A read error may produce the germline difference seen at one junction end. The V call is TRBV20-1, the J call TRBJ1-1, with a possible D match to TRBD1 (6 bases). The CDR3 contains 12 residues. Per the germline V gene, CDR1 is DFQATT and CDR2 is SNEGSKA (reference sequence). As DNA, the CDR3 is TGCAGTGCTAGGGGGGCGAACGCTGAAGCTTTCTTT. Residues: CSARGANAEAFF.

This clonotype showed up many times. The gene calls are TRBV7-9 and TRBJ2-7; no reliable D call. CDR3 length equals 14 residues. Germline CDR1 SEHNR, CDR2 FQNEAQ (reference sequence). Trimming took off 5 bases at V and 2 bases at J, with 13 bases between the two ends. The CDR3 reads CASSQALPPYEQYF. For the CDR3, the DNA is TGTGCCAGCAGCCAAGCACTCCCCCCCTACGAGCAGTACTTC.

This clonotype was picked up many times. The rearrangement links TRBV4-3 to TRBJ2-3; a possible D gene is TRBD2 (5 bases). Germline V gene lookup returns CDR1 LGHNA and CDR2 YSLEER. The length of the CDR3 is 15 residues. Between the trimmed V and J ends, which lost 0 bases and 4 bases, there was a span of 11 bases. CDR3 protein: CASSQDWSGPDTQYF. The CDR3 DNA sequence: TGCGCCAGCAGCCAAGATTGGAGCGGCCCAGATACGCAGTATTTT.

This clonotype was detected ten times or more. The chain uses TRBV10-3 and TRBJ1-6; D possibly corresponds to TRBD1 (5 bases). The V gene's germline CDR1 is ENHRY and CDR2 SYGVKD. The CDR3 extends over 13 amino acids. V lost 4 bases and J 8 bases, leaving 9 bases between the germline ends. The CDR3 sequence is CAISAGDDSPLHF. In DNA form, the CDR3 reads TGTGCCATCAGTGCGGGGGATGATTCACCCCTCCACTTT.

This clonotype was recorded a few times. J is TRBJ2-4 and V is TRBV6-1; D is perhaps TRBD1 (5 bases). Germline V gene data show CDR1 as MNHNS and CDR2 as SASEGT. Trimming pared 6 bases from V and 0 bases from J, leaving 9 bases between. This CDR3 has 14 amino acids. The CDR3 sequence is CASRRDRAKNIQYF. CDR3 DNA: TGTGCCAGCAGGAGAGACAGAGCCAAAAACATTCAGTACTTC.

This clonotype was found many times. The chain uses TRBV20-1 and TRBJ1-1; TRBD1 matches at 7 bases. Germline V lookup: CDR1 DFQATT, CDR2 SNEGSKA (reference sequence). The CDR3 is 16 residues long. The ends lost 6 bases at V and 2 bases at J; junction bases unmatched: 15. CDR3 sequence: CSAYNIAGTDNTEAFF. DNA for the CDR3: TGCAGTGCCTACAACATCGCCGGGACAGACAACACTGAAGCTTTCTTT.

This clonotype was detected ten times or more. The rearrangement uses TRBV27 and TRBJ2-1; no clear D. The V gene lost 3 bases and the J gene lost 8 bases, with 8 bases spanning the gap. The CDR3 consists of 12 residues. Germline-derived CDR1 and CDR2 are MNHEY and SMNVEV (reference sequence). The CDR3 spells CASSFGRDEQFF. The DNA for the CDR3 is TGTGCCAGCAGTTTTGGTCGCGATGAGCAGTTCTTC.

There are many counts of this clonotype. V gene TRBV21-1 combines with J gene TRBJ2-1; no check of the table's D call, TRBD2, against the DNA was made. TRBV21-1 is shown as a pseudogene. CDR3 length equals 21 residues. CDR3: CASGGLNTLAGAKGVYNEQFF. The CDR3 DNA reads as TGTGCCAGCGGGGGGTTGAATACACTAGCGGGAGCTAAAGGGGTCTACAATGAGCAGTTCTTC.

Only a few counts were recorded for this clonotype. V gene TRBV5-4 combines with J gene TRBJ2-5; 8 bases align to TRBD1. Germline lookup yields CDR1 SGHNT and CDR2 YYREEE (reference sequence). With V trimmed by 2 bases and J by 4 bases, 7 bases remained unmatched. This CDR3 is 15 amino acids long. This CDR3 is CASSFPRQGPETQYF. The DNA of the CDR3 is TGTGCCAGCAGCTTTCCGAGACAGGGGCCAGAGACCCAGTACTTC. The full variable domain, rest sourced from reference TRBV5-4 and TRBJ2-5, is ETGVTQSPTHLIKTRGQQVTLRCSSQSGHNTVSWYQQALGQGPQFIFQYYREEENGRGNFPPRFSGLQFPNYSSELNVNALELDDSALYLCASSFPRQGPETQYFGPGTRLLVL.

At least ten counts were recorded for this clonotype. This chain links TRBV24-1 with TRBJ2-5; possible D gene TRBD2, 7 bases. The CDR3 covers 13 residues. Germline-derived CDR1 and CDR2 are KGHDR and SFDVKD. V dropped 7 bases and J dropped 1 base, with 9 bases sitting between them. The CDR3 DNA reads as TGTGCCACCAGGGCGGGGGCCCAAGAGACCCAGTACTTC. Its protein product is CATRAGAQETQYF.

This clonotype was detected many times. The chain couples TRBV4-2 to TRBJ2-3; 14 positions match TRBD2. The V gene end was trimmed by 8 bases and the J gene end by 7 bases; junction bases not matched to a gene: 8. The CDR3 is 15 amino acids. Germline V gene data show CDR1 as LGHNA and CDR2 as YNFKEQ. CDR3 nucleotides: TGTGCCAGCGGGACTAGCGGGAGTAAAATAAATACGCAGTATTTT. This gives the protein CASGTSGSKINTQYF.

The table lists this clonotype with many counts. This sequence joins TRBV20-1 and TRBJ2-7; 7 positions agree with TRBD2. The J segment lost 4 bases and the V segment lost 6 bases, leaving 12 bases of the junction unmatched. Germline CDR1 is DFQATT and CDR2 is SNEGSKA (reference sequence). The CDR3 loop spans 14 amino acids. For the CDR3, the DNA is TGCAGTGCAGCCCGGGACTATAATCAGTACGAGCAGTACTTC. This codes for CSAARDYNQYEQYF.

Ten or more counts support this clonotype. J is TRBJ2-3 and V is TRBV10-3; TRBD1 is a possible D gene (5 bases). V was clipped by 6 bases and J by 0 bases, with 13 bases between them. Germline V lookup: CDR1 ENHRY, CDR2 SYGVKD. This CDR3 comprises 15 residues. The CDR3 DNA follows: TGTGCCATCAGGACAGCAGGTCGGAGCACAGATACGCAGTATTTT. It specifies CAIRTAGRSTDTQYF.